The sequence of this T cell receptor (beta chain) was determined in a study of T cells in women clearing cervical HPV infection. V shed 3 bases and J 5 bases; nucleotides not matched to a gene: 1. Germline CDR1 SGHKS, CDR2 YYEKEE (reference sequence). The CDR3 contains 15 residues. Sequenced by immunoSEQ multiplex PCR; TCRdb stores in-frame clones only, minus some. This repertoire includes more than 20,000 clones. Turning to this clone: The read ends 3 residues shy of where the CDR3 ends; the end is completed using the germline J gene.

V usage is TRBV5-5 and J usage is TRBJ2-2; 13 bases align to TRBD2. Sample: blood buffy coat. This TCR was sampled from a woman aged 18 to 75 with a cervical HPV16 infection that either progressed to CIN3+ or cleared (not recorded which). This CDR3 reads CASSWTSGSTGELFF. Partial CDR3 DNA: TGTGCCAGCAGCTGGACTAGCGGGAGTACCGGGGAG.